This T cell receptor (beta chain) is from a study of T cell clonotyping in hematopoietic cell transplantation (dated by TCRdb to the early 2020s). Broadly, across the study: Recipient samples taken before transplant were collected after cytoreduction. A total of about 140 blood samples were gathered in the study from roughly 40 consecutive transplant recipients along with their related donors. Recruitment of patients was conducted between late 2015 and 2017, and follow-up was continued until late 2020 or death. General study outcomes and caveats: A decrease in recipient TCR diversity was observed after transplant, and a progressive increase in pathologically expanded clonotypes was seen from day 30 to day 180. Broader posttransplant TCR repertoire diversity was predicted by donor and pretransplant recipient Inverse Simpson Index values. Overlap with donor repertoires was found for only a small fraction of recipient repertoires, with over 97% found to appear de novo at the given depth. Sample size was limited, and cells were not sorted, so CD4 and CD8 repertoire contributions could not be separated.

With the immunoSEQ assay, which is a bias-controlled multiplex PCR relying on V- and J-specific primers, TCR beta CDR3 regions were amplified from genomic DNA. A second PCR step added a proprietary barcode and Illumina adapter sequences to the CDR3 amplicons. An Illumina MiSeq instrument was used to sequence the CDR3 libraries. In the paper's pipeline: Export and quality control were done with immunoSEQ Analyzer 3.0, while downstream analyses used R Bioconductor and Immunarch. Only productive rearrangements in the normalized downsampled data set went into calculating the repertoire metrics. In the normalized cohort, clonotypes with more than 5 templates were defined as pathologically expanded. The Inverse Simpson Index was used to measure repertoire diversity. To capture all clonotypes, the CMV-specificity analyses were run on the non-normalized data set. As stored in TCRdb, this immuneACCESS dataset retains in-frame rearrangements with V and J assigned. A fraction of the clones does not appear; measured against another copy, unresolved V genes explain less than half of the discrepancy, and the remainder lacks a known reason. Clone size and the V and J calls come from that table; the DNA yielded D and trimming. The sample contains 35,000 to 50,000 clones, roughly 85% of them found a single time. The ten top clones hold less than 3% of the sample.

Interpreted using the paper, the time point label stands for: recipient sample about 28 days before transplant, after cytoreduction. Blood samples were obtained from recipients approximately 28 days before transplant and at days 30, 100 and 180 after transplant. Nuclei Lysis Solution was used to extract genomic DNA from fresh or cryopreserved unfractionated peripheral blood mononuclear cells. As regards this clone: Its antigen is not yet known. There are no base qualities to consult, and no much larger clone falls within one base.

CDR1 and CDR2, looked up from the germline V gene, are SGHTA and FQGNSA. Trimming accounts for 5 bases at V and 6 bases at J, while the number of junction bases matched to no gene is 10. The CDR3 runs 15 residues from the cysteine to the phenylalanine. Left in the record is the CDR3 DNA by itself, 45 bases read in frame from the first base. This specimen consisted of peripheral blood mononuclear cells, obtained before stem cell transplant. The source of this sequence is a man in his sixties with acute myeloid leukemia. Some clones in this sample may be carry-over from other donors' samples. The chain uses TRBV7-2 and TRBJ1-3; 7 junctional bases match TRBD1. The base sequence is TGTGCCAGCAGCCCAGCCCGGGACAGTAAAAACACCATATATTTT. Translated, it reads CASSPARDSKNTIYF. With all but the CDR3 taken from the reference TRBV7-2 and TRBJ1-3 genes, the full variable domain is: GAGVSQSPSNKVTEKGKDVELRCDPISGHTALYWYRQSLGQGLEFLIYFQGNSAPDKSGLPSDRFSAERTGGSVSTLTIQRTQQEDSAVYLCASSPARDSKNTIYFGEGSWLTVV.